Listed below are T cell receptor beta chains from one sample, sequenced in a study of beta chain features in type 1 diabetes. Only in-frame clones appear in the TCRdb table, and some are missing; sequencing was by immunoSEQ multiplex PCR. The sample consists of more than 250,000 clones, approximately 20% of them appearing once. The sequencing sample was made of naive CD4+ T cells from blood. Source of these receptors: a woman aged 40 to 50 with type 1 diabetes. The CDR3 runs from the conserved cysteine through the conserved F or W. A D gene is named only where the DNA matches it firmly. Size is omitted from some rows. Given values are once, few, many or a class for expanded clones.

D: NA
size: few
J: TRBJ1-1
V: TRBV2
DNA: TGTGCCAGCAGTGCCAGGGGTCAAACTGAAGCTTTCTTT
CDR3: CASSARGQTEAFF

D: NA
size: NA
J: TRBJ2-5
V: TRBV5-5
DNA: TGTGCCAGCAGCTTAGGGGCGGATGCAGAGACCCAGTACTTC
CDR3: CASSLGADAETQYF

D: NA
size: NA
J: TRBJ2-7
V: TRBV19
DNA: TGTGCCAGTAGTAAGACGGGATACGAGCAGTACTTC
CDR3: CASSKTGYEQYF

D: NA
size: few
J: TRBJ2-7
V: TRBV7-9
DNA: TGTGCCAGCAGCTTACCCACCTCGAGCTCCTACGAGCAGTACTTC
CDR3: CASSLPTSSSYEQYF

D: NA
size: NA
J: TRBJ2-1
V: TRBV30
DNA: TGTGCCTGGAGTCGCGGGGAATCCTACAATGAGCAGTTCTTC
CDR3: CAWSRGESYNEQFF

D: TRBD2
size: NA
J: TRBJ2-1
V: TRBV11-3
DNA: TGTGCCAGCAGCTCCTCTAGCGGGAGTGACTCCTACAATGAGCAGTTCTTC
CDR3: CASSSSSGSDSYNEQFF

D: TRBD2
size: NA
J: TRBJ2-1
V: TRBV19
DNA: TGTGCCAGTGTCGGACTAGCGGGACCTAATGAGCAGTTCTTC
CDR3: CASVGLAGPNEQFF

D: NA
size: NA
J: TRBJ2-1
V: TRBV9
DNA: TGTGCCAGCAGCGCGGGACTGGGTTACAATGAGCAGTTCTTC
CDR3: CASSAGLGYNEQFF

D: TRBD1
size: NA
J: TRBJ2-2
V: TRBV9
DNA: TGTGCCAGCAGCCCGCGACAGGGTGACACCGGGGAGCTGTTTTTT
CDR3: CASSPRQGDTGELFF

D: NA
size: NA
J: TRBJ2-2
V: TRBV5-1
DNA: TGCGCCAGCAGCTCCGCTACGAACACCGGGGAGCTGTTTTTT
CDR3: CASSSATNTGELFF

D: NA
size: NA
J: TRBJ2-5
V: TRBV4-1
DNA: TGCGCCAGCAGCCAAATGAGACTAGACCTGCGAGAGACCCAGTACTTC
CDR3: CASSQMRLDLRETQYF

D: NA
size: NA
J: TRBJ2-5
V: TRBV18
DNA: TGTGCCAGCTCAGAGCGGTTGTACCAAGAGACCCAGTACTTC
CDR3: CASSERLYQETQYF

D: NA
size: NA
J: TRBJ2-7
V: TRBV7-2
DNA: TGTGCCAGCAGCTTTGACACCTCCTACGAGCAGTACTTC
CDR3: CASSFDTSYEQYF

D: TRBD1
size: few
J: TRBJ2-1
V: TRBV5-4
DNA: TGTGCCAGCAGCTTGGCCTTAGGACAGGGGAGAAATGAGCAGTTCTTC
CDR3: CASSLALGQGRNEQFF

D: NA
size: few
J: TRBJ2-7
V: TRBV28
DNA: TGTGCCAGCAGTTCCCCCGGGACTCCCTACGAGCAGTACTTC
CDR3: CASSSPGTPYEQYF

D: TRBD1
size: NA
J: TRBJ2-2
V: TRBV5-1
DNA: TGCGCCAGCAGCTCGGCCTCTACCGGGACAGGGAACACCGGGGAGCTGTTTTTT
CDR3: CASSSASTGTGNTGELFF

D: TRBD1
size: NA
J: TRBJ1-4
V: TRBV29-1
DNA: TGCAGCGTTAGGGGACAGAGGGGTGAAAAACTGTTTTTT
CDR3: CSVRGQRGEKLFF

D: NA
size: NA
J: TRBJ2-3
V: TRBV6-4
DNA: TGTGCCAGCAGTGACACAGGGCTCACAGATACGCAGTATTTT
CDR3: CASSDTGLTDTQYF

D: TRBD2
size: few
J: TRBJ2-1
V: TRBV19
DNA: TGTGCCAGTAGTCCGATGACTAGCGGGGCGTACAATGAGCAGTTCTTC
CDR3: CASSPMTSGAYNEQFF

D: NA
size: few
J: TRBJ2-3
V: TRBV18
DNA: TGTGCCAGCTCACCGCGTGCTCAGAGGGGCACAGATACGCAGTATTTT
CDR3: CASSPRAQRGTDTQYF

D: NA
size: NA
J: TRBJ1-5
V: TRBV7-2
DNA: TGTGCCAGCAGCGCGCAGGGAACCGCCAATCAGCCCCAGCATTTT
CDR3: CASSAQGTANQPQHF

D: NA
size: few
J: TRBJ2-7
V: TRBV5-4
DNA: TGTGCCAGCAGCAAGACTGACTCCTACGAGCAGTACTTC
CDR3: CASSKTDSYEQYF

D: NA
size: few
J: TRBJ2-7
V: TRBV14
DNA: TGTGCCAGCAGCCAAGATCTCAGGGTGGCCTACGAGCAGTACTTC
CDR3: CASSQDLRVAYEQYF

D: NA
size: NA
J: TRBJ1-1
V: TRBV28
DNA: TGTGCCAGCAGTTTACCTGGGGGGGAGAACACTGAAGCTTTCTTT
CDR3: CASSLPGGENTEAFF

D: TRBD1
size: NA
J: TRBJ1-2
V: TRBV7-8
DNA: TGTGCCAGCAGCCGAATCGACAGGGGGCTTGGCTACACCTTC
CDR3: CASSRIDRGLGYTF

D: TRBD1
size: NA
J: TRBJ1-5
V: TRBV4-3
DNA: TGCGCCAGCAGCCTGGGGACAGGGGGTAATCAGCCCCAGCATTTT
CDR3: CASSLGTGGNQPQHF

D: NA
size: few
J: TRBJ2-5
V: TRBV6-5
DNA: TGTGCCAGCAGCCGGGGAGTCGAACAGACCCAGTACTTC
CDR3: CASSRGVEQTQYF

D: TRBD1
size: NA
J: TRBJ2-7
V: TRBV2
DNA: TGTGCCAGCAGTACAGGACAGGGTAGAGTCGACGAGCAGTACTTC
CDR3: CASSTGQGRVDEQYF

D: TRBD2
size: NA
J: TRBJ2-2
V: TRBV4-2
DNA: TGTGCCAGCAGCCTATCTCGGGGGGAGGCGAACACCGGGGAGCTGTTTTTT
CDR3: CASSLSRGEANTGELFF

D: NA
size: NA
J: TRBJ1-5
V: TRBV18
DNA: TGTGCCAGCTCACCACGGGAGGAGGGCAATCAGCCCCAGCATTTT
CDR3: CASSPREEGNQPQHF

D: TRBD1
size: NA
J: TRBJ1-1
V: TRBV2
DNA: TGTGCCTCAATGGGACAGGTGAACACTGAAGCTTTCTTT
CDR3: CASMGQVNTEAFF

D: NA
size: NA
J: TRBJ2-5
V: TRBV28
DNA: TGTGCCAGCAGTCTTGCCGGGGACTCCAAATCCGGAGAGACCCAGTACTTC
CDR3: CASSLAGDSKSGETQYF

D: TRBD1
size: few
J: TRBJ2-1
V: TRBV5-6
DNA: TGTGCCAGCAGCTTATCGGCAGACAGGGCGCACGAGCAGTTCTTC
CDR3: CASSLSADRAHEQFF

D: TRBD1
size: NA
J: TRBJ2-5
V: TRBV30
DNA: TGTGCCTGGGGCGGACAGGGGGAGACCCAGTACTTC
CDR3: CAWGGQGETQYF

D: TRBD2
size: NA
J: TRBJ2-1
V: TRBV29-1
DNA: TGCAGCGTAGGGACTAGCGGGATAGGTGAGCAGTTCTTC
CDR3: CSVGTSGIGEQFF

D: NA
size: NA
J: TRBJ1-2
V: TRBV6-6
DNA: TGTGCCAGCAGAATTAATACTGGGGAGGGGCAGGGCGGCTACACCTTC
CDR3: CASRINTGEGQGGYTF

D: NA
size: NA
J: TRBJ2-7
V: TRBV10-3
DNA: TGTGCCATCAGTGAGCCGGACCGGACAGTCGGGGACGAGCAGTACTTC
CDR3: CAISEPDRTVGDEQYF

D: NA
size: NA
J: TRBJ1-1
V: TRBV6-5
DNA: TGTGCCAGCAGTTACTCACAGGGATTGAATGAAGCTTTCTTT
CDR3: CASSYSQGLNEAFF

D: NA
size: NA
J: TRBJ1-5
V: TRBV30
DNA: TGTGCCTGGAGTGCGCAGGGTGACCAGCCCCAGCATTTT
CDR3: CAWSAQGDQPQHF

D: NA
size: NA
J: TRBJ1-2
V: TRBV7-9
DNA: TGTGCCAGCAGCTCTTACTATGGCTACACCTTC
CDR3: CASSSYYGYTF

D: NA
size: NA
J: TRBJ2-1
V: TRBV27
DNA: TGTGCCAGCAGTTTATCTTCTTGGGGGGTAGGAGACTCCTACAATGAGCAGTTCTTC
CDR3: CASSLSSWGVGDSYNEQFF

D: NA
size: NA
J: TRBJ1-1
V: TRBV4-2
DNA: TGTGCCAGCAGCCAAGTGGCGAACACTGAAGCTTTCTTT
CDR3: CASSQVANTEAFF

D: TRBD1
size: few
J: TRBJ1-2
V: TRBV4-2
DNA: TGTGCCAGCAGCCGAGAGGGCACAGGGGCCTATGGCTACACCTTC
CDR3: CASSREGTGAYGYTF

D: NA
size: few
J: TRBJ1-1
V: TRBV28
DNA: TGTGCCAGCCTCTCCCCACAGGGCATGAACACTGAAGCTTTCTTT
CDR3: CASLSPQGMNTEAFF